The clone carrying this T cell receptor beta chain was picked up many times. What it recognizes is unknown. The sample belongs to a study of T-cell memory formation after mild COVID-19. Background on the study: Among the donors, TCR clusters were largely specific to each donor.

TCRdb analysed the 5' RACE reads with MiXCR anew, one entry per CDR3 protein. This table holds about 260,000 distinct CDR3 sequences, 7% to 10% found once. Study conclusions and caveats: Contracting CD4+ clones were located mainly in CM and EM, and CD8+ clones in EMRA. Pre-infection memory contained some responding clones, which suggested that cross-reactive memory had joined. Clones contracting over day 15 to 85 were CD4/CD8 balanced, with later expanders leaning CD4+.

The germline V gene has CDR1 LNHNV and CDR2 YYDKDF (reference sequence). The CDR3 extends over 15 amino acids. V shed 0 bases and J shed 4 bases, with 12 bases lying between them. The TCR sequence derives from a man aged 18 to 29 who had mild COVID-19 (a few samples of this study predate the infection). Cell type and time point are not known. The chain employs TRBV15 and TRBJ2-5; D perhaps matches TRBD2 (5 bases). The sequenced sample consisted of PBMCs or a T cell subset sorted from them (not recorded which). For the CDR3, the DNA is TGTGCCACCAGCAGAGACCGCGCAGGAGGAGAGACCCAGTACTTC. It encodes CATSRDRAGGETQYF. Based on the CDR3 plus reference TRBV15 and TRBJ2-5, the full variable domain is DAMVIQNPRYQVTQFGKPVTLSCSQTLNHNVMYWYQQKSSQAPKLLFHYYDKDFNNEADTPDNFQSRRPNTSFCFLDIRSPGLGDTAMYLCATSRDRAGGETQYFGPGTRLLVL.